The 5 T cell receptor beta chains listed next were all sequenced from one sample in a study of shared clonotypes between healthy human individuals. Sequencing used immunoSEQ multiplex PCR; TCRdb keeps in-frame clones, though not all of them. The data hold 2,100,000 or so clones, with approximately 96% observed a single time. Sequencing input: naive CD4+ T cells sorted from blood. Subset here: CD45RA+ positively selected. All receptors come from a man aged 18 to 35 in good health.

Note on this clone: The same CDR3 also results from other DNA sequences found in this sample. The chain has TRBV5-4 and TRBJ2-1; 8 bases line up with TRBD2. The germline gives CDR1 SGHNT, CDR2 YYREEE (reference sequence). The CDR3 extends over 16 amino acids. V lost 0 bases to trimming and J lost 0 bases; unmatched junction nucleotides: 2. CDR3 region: CASSLGSGNSYNEQFF. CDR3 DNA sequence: TGTGCCAGCAGCTTGGGTAGCGGGAACTCCTACAATGAGCAGTTCTTC.

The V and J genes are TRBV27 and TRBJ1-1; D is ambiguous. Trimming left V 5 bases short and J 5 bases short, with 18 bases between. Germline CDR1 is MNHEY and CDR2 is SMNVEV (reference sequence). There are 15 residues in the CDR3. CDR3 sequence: CASSQSSLLGTEAFF. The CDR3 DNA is TGTGCCAGCAGTCAATCCTCATTACTGGGAACTGAAGCTTTCTTT.

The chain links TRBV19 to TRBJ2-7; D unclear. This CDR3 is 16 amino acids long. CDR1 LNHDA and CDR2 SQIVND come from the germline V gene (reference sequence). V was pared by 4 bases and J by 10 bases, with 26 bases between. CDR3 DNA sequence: TGTGCCAGTAGTACCCCCGCCGCTCCCCTATTAAGGGTACAGTACTTC. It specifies CASSTPAAPLLRVQYF. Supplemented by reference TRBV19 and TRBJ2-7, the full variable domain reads DGGITQSPKYLFRKEGQNVTLSCEQNLNHDAMYWYRQDPGQGLRLIYYSQIVNDFQKGDIAEGYSVSREKKESFPLTVTSAQKNPTAFYLCASSTPAAPLLRVQYFGPGTRLTVT.

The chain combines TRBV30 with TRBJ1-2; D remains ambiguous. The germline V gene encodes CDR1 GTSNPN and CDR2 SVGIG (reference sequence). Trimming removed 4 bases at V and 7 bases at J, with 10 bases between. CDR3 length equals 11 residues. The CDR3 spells CAWTSGIGYTF. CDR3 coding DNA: TGTGCCTGGACCTCGGGGATTGGCTACACCTTC.

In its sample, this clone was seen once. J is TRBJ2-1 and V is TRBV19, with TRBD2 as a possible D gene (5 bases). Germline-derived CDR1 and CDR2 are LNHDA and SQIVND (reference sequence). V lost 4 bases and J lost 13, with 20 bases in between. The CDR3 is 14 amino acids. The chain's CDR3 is CASSTKLGLTGQFF. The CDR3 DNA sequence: TGTGCCAGTAGTACTAAACTAGGCCTCACCGGACAGTTCTTC.